This TCR beta chain was identified during a study of blood T cell repertoires in COVID-19. Germline assignment: CDR1 LNHDA and CDR2 SQIVND (reference sequence). The V segment lost 1 base and the J segment 2 bases; nucleotides outside the gene matches: 13. This CDR3 is 19 amino acids long. Only in-frame clones appear in the TCRdb table, and some are missing; sequencing was by immunoSEQ multiplex PCR. The sample has 200,000 or so clones; more than 85% are singletons. What was sequenced was peripheral blood. The receptor comes from a man in his forties with active or convalescent COVID-19. The chain combines TRBV19 with TRBJ2-7, with 11 bases identical to TRBD2. Here the CDR3 reads CASSIGGTSGSRRAYEQYF. The CDR3 coding sequence is TGTGCCAGTAGTATAGGAGGAACTAGCGGGAGTAGGCGGGCCTACGAGCAGTACTTC.